This T cell receptor (beta chain) was recorded in a study of cytomegalovirus exposure and HLA in healthy donors. Trimming cost V 0 bases and J 2 bases, with 8 bases left between them. Germline V gene data show CDR1 as SGHNT and CDR2 as YYREEE (reference sequence). The CDR3 runs to 14 residues. The primer mix had 60 Vbeta and 13 Jbeta primers. Some clones are missing from TCRdb's copy, which holds only in-frame ones; the method was immunoSEQ multiplex PCR. The table lists about 160,000 clones, about four fifths of them singletons. In its sample, this clone was seen a few times. This clonotype originated in a woman aged 45-65 years in good health and CMV-seronegative. Sequenced: PBMCs. J is TRBJ2-5 and V is TRBV5-4; no clear D. This chain's CDR3 is CASSLGGLQETQYF. CDR3 in DNA: TGTGCCAGCAGCTTGGGAGGCCTTCAAGAGACCCAGTACTTC. Full variable domain (outside the CDR3, taken from reference TRBV5-4 and TRBJ2-5): ETGVTQSPTHLIKTRGQQVTLRCSSQSGHNTVSWYQQALGQGPQFIFQYYREEENGRGNFPPRFSGLQFPNYSSELNVNALELDDSALYLCASSLGGLQETQYFGPGTRLLVL.